What follows are 32 T cell receptor beta chains derived from one specimen sequenced in a study of blood T cell dynamics during melanoma immunotherapy. Time point reported: pre-treatment baseline. Data came from immunoSEQ multiplex PCR; TCRdb stores just in-frame clones and leaves some out. Found here are more than 15,000 clones, approximately 83% of them singletons; the top ten hold about 7.6%. Sequencing was performed on blood, taken from a patient treated with checkpoint blockade. The receptors stem from a human donor with melanoma.

This sequence joins TRBV7-2 and TRBJ2-1; 7 nucleotides align to TRBD1. CDR3 length: 14 amino acids. CDR1 is SGHTA, CDR2 FQGNSA, per germline. V trimming: 4 bases; J trimming: 4 bases; junction bases outside the gene matches: 4. CDR3 residues: CASSSPGQYNEQFF. DNA for the CDR3: TGTGCCAGCAGCTCTCCGGGACAGTACAATGAGCAGTTCTTC.

Only one count was recorded for this clone. V usage is TRBV7-3 and J usage is TRBJ1-1; perhaps TRBD1 as D (5 bases). The V gene's germline CDR1 is SGHTA and CDR2 FQGTGA. Trimming removed 5 bases at V and 5 bases at J, with 12 bases between. The CDR3 length is 13 residues. In DNA, the CDR3 is TGTGCCAGCAGCGTGCAGGGAAGGACTGAAGCTTTCTTT. Its translation is CASSVQGRTEAFF.

The V call is TRBV10-2, the J call TRBJ2-7; 7 bases fit TRBD1. Germline V lookup: CDR1 WSHSY, CDR2 SAAADI. CDR3 length: 16 amino acids. J gave up 3 bases and V 5 bases, and 13 bases lay outside the gene matches. CDR3 in DNA: TGCGCCAGCAGTAAGTTCCGGGACAGCCTTAGCTACGAGCAGTACTTC. Encoded protein: CASSKFRDSLSYEQYF.

This rearrangement joins TRBV11-3 to TRBJ2-1, with 7 positions matching TRBD2. The CDR3 covers 15 residues. Germline V gene lookup returns CDR1 SGHNT and CDR2 YENEEA. The V gene end was trimmed by 3 bases and the J gene end by 2 bases; junction bases not matched to a gene: 4. The CDR3: CASSFSGSTYNEQFF. DNA for the CDR3: TGTGCCAGCAGCTTTAGCGGGTCCACCTACAATGAGCAGTTCTTC.

This chain joins TRBV15 and TRBJ2-5; no clear D gene. The last part of the DNA fits TRBJ2-7 better; the J call may be wrong. Germline V gene sequence: CDR1 LNHNV, CDR2 YYDKDF (reference sequence). The length of the CDR3 is 12 residues. The DNA of the CDR3 is TGTGCCACCAGCAGTCGAAGGTCCGAGCAGTACTTC. It yields the protein CATSSRRSEQYF.

This chain connects TRBV11-2 to TRBJ1-1; D not resolved. Germline lookup yields CDR1 SGHAT and CDR2 FQNNGV. V was pared by 5 bases and J by 4 bases, with 20 bases between. The CDR3 covers 16 residues. The CDR3 sequence is CASSVQLAPGGTEAFF. The CDR3 DNA is TGTGCCAGCAGCGTCCAGTTAGCCCCGGGAGGCACTGAAGCTTTCTTT.

The chain recombines TRBV5-1 with TRBJ2-7; TRBD2 matches at 11 bases. Germline V gene lookup returns CDR1 SGHRS and CDR2 YFSETQ. The CDR3 runs to 16 residues. With 0 bases clipped from V and 3 bases from J, the junction kept 5 bases outside the gene matches. For the CDR3, the DNA is TGCGCCAGCAGCTTGGTAGCGGGAGGGCCCAACTACGAGCAGTACTTC. Translation gives CASSLVAGGPNYEQYF.

A remark on this clone: At the DNA level, this CDR3 is encoded by other sequences in the same sample as well. The chain couples TRBV28 to TRBJ1-6, with D tentatively TRBD1 (5 bases). Trimming cost V 3 bases and J 10 bases, with 10 bases left between them. Germline V gene sequence: CDR1 MDHEN, CDR2 SYDVKM. The CDR3 spans 13 residues. The CDR3 loop is CASSFKDNSPLHF. Written as DNA, the CDR3 is TGTGCCAGCAGTTTTAAGGACAACTCACCCCTCCACTTT.

The rearrangement links TRBV6-1 to TRBJ1-3, with D unresolved. Deletions cut 2 bases from V and 3 bases from J, with 5 bases between. CDR3 length: 13 amino acids. The V gene's germline CDR1 is MNHNS and CDR2 SASEGT. The CDR3 region is CASSESHGNTIYF. In DNA form, the CDR3 reads TGTGCCAGCAGTGAATCCCATGGAAACACCATATATTTT.

Here the CDR3 reads CASSLGRTGANTEAFF. The CDR3 DNA sequence: TGTGCCAGCAGCTTAGGCCGGACAGGGGCTAACACTGAAGCTTTCTTT. The chain carries TRBV7-9 and TRBJ1-1; 9 nucleotides agree with TRBD1. CDR3 size: 16 residues. Germline CDR1 reads SEHNR; CDR2 reads FQNEAQ (reference sequence). Trimming took 1 base from V and 2 from J; bases not matched to a gene: 5.

The rearrangement uses TRBV30 and TRBJ1-1, with D unresolved. V was trimmed by 5 bases and J by 5 bases, leaving 9 bases between them. In germline, CDR1 is GTSNPN, CDR2 SVGIG (reference sequence). The CDR3 length is 11 residues. CDR3 in amino acids: CAWAKVTEAFF. The DNA for the CDR3 is TGTGCCTGGGCGAAGGTGACTGAAGCTTTCTTT.

This clone appeared a few times. The rearrangement links TRBV4-2 to TRBJ2-7, with D perhaps given as TRBD1 or TRBD2 (5 bases each). This CDR3 contains 15 residues. From germline, CDR1 is LGHNA and CDR2 YNFKEQ. The germline V and J ends were trimmed by 4 bases and 0 bases, with 13 bases remaining between them. The CDR3 sequence is CASSLAGTGSYEQYF. In DNA, the CDR3 is TGTGCCAGCAGCCTAGCCGGGACGGGCTCCTACGAGCAGTACTTC.

V and J are TRBV4-3 and TRBJ2-7; possible D gene TRBD1, 7 bases. The V and J ends lost 4 bases and 1 base respectively, with 14 bases between them. The CDR3 is 15 residues long. In germline, CDR1 is LGHNA, CDR2 YSLEER. CDR3 bases: TGCGCCAGCAGCCTGACAGGGCGGGATTCCTACGAGCAGTACTTC. It encodes CASSLTGRDSYEQYF.

The chain combines TRBV19 with TRBJ2-1, with 9 positions matching TRBD2. Germline V CDR1 and CDR2: LNHDA, SQIVND (reference sequence). J gave up 3 bases and V 4 bases, and 1 base lay outside the gene matches. The CDR3 covers 14 residues. The CDR3 reads CASSSGRDYNEQFF. CDR3 DNA sequence: TGTGCCAGTAGTAGCGGGAGGGACTACAATGAGCAGTTCTTC.

This rearrangement joins TRBV7-2 to TRBJ2-1; D is undetermined. In germline, CDR1 is SGHTA, CDR2 FQGNSA. This CDR3 has 17 amino acids. Trimming took 7 bases from V and 1 from J, leaving 20 bases between them. CDR3 DNA sequence: TGTGCCAGCACCGAAAGGGCCGCGCTAAAGTCCTACAATGAGCAGTTCTTC. Translated, it gives CASTERAALKSYNEQFF.

The rearrangement uses TRBV28 and TRBJ2-1, with 14 bases fitting TRBD2. V lost 5 bases and J lost 2; bases outside the gene matches: 5. The germline V gene encodes CDR1 MDHEN and CDR2 SYDVKM. The CDR3 loop spans 17 amino acids. The CDR3 spells CASSLLTSGRAYNEQFF. DNA for the CDR3: TGTGCCAGCAGTCTGCTGACTAGCGGGAGGGCCTACAATGAGCAGTTCTTC.

V gene TRBV27 combines with J gene TRBJ2-5; the match to TRBD2 covers 7 bases. The V segment lost 1 base and the J segment 6 bases; nucleotides outside the gene matches: 11. The CDR3 loop spans 16 amino acids. Germline V gene data show CDR1 as MNHEY and CDR2 as SMNVEV (reference sequence). Here the CDR3 DNA reads TGTGCCAGCAGTTTATTTCGGGGAGGCGGGAGTAAGACCCAGTACTTC. This gives the protein CASSLFRGGGSKTQYF.

The chain combines TRBV7-2 with TRBJ1-2; D might be TRBD1 (5 bases). Germline V CDR1 and CDR2: SGHTA, FQGNSA. The CDR3 is 13 amino acids. V dropped 3 bases and J dropped 4 bases, with 9 bases sitting between them. The CDR3 region has the DNA TGTGCCAGCAGCTTTTGGGGGTCCTATGGCTACACCTTC. The encoded protein is CASSFWGSYGYTF.

The chain combines TRBV6-5 with TRBJ1-1, with D hard to call. Germline CDR1 is MNHEY and CDR2 is SVGAGI. Trimming took 5 bases from V and 0 from J, leaving 10 bases between them. The CDR3 is made up of 14 amino acids. Written as DNA, the CDR3 is TGTGCCAGCAGTCACGGCCGAGTGAACACTGAAGCTTTCTTT. Its protein product is CASSHGRVNTEAFF.

The V gene is TRBV19, the J gene TRBJ2-5; 7 bases match TRBD1. There are 15 residues in the CDR3. Germline values: CDR1 LNHDA, CDR2 SQIVND (reference sequence). V gave up 4 bases and J gave up 5 bases; unmatched junction bases: 10. CDR3 DNA sequence: TGTGCCAGTAGTACAAGGACAGGAGGTTGGGAGACCCAGTACTTC. Translating gives CASSTRTGGWETQYF.

The rearrangement uses TRBV20-1 and TRBJ2-5, with D perhaps assigned TRBD1 or TRBD2 (5 bases each). Germline V gives CDR1 DFQATT, CDR2 SNEGSKA (reference sequence). V was clipped by 6 bases and J by 5 bases, with 7 bases between them. This CDR3 region has 10 residues. This CDR3 is CSAGVETQYF. The CDR3 coding sequence is TGCAGTGCGGGGGTGGAGACCCAGTACTTC.

The CDR3 DNA is TGTGCCTGGAGTTTACAGGGGTTGGGGACCCAGTACTTC. Protein product: CAWSLQGLGTQYF. V usage is TRBV30 and J usage is TRBJ2-5, with 7 bases lining up with TRBD1. The J segment lost 7 bases and the V segment lost 2 bases, leaving 7 bases of the junction unmatched. Per the germline V gene, CDR1 is GTSNPN and CDR2 is SVGIG (reference sequence). The CDR3 contains 13 residues.

V is TRBV10-3 and J is TRBJ2-2; 10 nucleotides align to TRBD2. The CDR3 is 16 residues long. J lost 6 bases, V lost 6 bases, and 10 bases had no gene match. From germline, CDR1 is ENHRY and CDR2 SYGVKD. CDR3 region: CAIRLLAGEGSGELFF. The CDR3 DNA follows: TGTGCCATCAGACTCCTAGCGGGAGAGGGGTCCGGGGAGCTGTTTTTT.

The chain employs TRBV7-9 and TRBJ2-2; 7 positions match TRBD2. V lost 5 bases to trimming and J lost 2 bases; unmatched junction nucleotides: 8. Germline values: CDR1 SEHNR, CDR2 FQNEAQ (reference sequence). CDR3 length: 16 amino acids. The CDR3 here is CASSAPSGLNTGELFF. CDR3 DNA sequence: TGTGCCAGCAGCGCCCCTAGCGGACTAAACACCGGGGAGCTGTTTTTT. Full variable domain (rest looked up from reference TRBV7-9 and TRBJ2-2): DTGVSQNPRHKITKRGQNVTFRCDPISEHNRLYWYRQTLGQGPEFLTYFQNEAQLEKSRLLSDRFSAERPKGSFSTLEIQRTEQGDSAMYLCASSAPSGLNTGELFFGEGSRLTVL.

This clone was seen a few times. Because it lacks the conserved phenylalanine or tryptophan at the end, this CDR3 is likely a read error. Because the CDR3's place on the DNA is in doubt, the DNA is left out and the CDR3 is given as listed by TCRdb. V gene TRBV9 combines with J gene TRBJ1-2. Germline loops: CDR1 SGDLS, CDR2 YYNGEE. The CDR3 is 9 amino acids in total, end residues counted. The CDR3 loop is CASESGGSS.

The chain has TRBV11-2 and TRBJ1-2; D is undetermined. This CDR3 spans 13 amino acids. The V gene lost 8 bases and the J gene lost 3 bases, with 13 bases spanning the gap. CDR1 and CDR2 from the germline V gene are SGHAT and FQNNGV. CDR3 region: CASLGSLDYGYTF. The DNA of the CDR3 is TGTGCCAGCTTAGGCAGCCTGGACTATGGCTACACCTTC.

The V and J genes are TRBV21-1 and TRBJ2-7. TRBV21-1 is a documented pseudogene. This CDR3 is built from 14 residues. This CDR3 reads CASSNRAGKYEQYF. CDR3 sequence (DNA): TGTGCCAGCAGCAATCGGGCAGGTAAATACGAGCAGTACTTC.

The CDR3 loop reads CATTGTPLGTQYF. CDR3 bases: TGTGCCACGACCGGGACGCCGTTGGGGACCCAGTACTTC. The rearrangement links TRBV28 to TRBJ2-5; D may be TRBD1 or TRBD2 (5 bases each). Germline CDR1 MDHEN, CDR2 SYDVKM. V was cut by 10 bases and J by 7 bases, with 19 bases left in between. The CDR3 sequence is 13 residues long.

The chain employs TRBV5-1 and TRBJ2-4; perhaps TRBD2 as D (6 bases). Germline V gene lookup returns CDR1 SGHRS and CDR2 YFSETQ. The V gene lost 4 bases and the J gene lost 9 bases, with 17 bases spanning the gap. The CDR3 loop spans 14 amino acids. The CDR3 DNA is TGCGCCAGCAGCAGGTTGGAGGGTCGTACCATTCAGTACTTC. It yields the protein CASSRLEGRTIQYF.

J is TRBJ1-2 and V is TRBV19, with 8 positions matching TRBD1. The CDR3 runs 15 residues. Germline values: CDR1 LNHDA, CDR2 SQIVND (reference sequence). The V gene end was trimmed by 4 bases and the J gene end by 2 bases; junction bases not matched to a gene: 6. The CDR3 DNA is TGTGCCAGTAGTAGATCGACAGGGGCAAACTATGGCTACACCTTC. Its translation: CASSRSTGANYGYTF.

The gene calls are TRBV11-3 and TRBJ2-3; the match to TRBD1 covers 9 bases. J gave up 2 bases and V 5 bases, and 5 bases lay outside the gene matches. Per the germline V gene, CDR1 is SGHNT and CDR2 is YENEEA. The CDR3 runs 15 residues. This CDR3 is CASSARQGDTDTQYF. The CDR3 DNA follows: TGTGCCAGCAGCGCCCGACAGGGGGACACAGATACGCAGTATTTT.

The chain uses TRBV18 and TRBJ2-1; 14 bases are a match to TRBD2. Trimming cost V 0 bases and J 1 base; bases outside gene matches: 8. The CDR3 sequence is 20 residues long. CDR1 KGHSH and CDR2 LQKENI come from the germline V gene. The CDR3 here is CASSPPRLAGGQESYNEQFF. For the CDR3, the DNA is TGTGCCAGCTCACCACCACGACTAGCGGGAGGGCAAGAATCCTACAATGAGCAGTTCTTC.